Listed below are T cell receptor beta chains from one sample, sequenced in a study of shared clonotypes between healthy human individuals. TCRdb keeps only in-frame clones here, not all; method: immunoSEQ multiplex PCR. The data contain some 2,400,000 clones, approximately 94% of them singletons. Source material: naive CD4+ T cells sorted from blood. The receptors here all came from a man aged 18 to 30 in good health. Each CDR3 is given with its conserved first and last residue.

V gene	J gene	CDR3 protein
TRBV7-9	TRBJ2-5	CASSPSRTAGQGETQYF
TRBV28	TRBJ1-1	CASSLISGVNTEAFF
TRBV30	TRBJ2-2	CAWTSGTGELFF
TRBV18	TRBJ2-3	CASSARNTDTQYF
TRBV2	TRBJ2-1	CASSPDRNSYNEQFF
TRBV10-2	TRBJ1-3	CASSDVLHSGNTIYF
TRBV29-1	TRBJ1-4	CSVEEGWRGEEKLFF
TRBV18	TRBJ2-7	CASSQETGGRYEQYF
TRBV18	TRBJ2-1	CASSSGTGYNEQFF
TRBV6-6	TRBJ2-1	CASGQGSYNEQFF
TRBV5-1	TRBJ2-7	CASSPGTGKGEQYF
TRBV6-1	TRBJ2-3	CASSEPQTSTDTQYF
TRBV18	TRBJ1-2	CASSRGQGDGYTF
TRBV30	TRBJ1-4	CAWNPYGRTNEKLFF
TRBV5-4	TRBJ2-5	CASSTLGAGAGETQYF
TRBV4-3	TRBJ2-3	CASSQEQEGWPQYF
TRBV6-1	TRBJ2-4	CASTSGGNIQYF
TRBV5-1	TRBJ2-1	CASSLDPRNDEQFF
TRBV6-5	TRBJ1-6	CASTSWGTHSPLHF
TRBV2	TRBJ2-2	CASSPQGARVGELFF
TRBV5-1	TRBJ1-4	CASSLVSGTGHNEKLFF
TRBV6-5	TRBJ1-1	CASSPLTGEAFF
TRBV28	TRBJ1-4	CASSPFKATNEKLFF
TRBV5-5	TRBJ1-2	CASSLLGTDGYTF
TRBV6-5	TRBJ1-2	CASSSGQGSYGYTF
TRBV10-3	TRBJ1-5	CAISDPGVSNQPQHF
TRBV19	TRBJ2-6	CASTPSPAANVLTF
TRBV29-1	TRBJ2-6	CSGRISGANVLTF